The sequence of this T cell receptor (beta chain) was determined in a study of T-cell reconstitution after alpha-beta-depleted transplantation in children listed by TCRdb under 2016. Looking at the study overall: Using TCR repertoire profiling, the study quantitatively followed how T-cell immune reconstitution unfolded in children after TCRalphabeta/CD19-depleted allogeneic hematopoietic cell transplantation.

Remarks on this clonotype: The specificity of this receptor is unknown. Per-base qualities were not stored, and no clone one base away is much larger.

Paper-wide results and their limitations: In some patients, the high TCRbeta diversity seen at day 60 was put down to recipient T cells and intrathymic progenitors that had survived conditioning. The apparently early alphabetaT-cell count recovery about two months after transplant was reportedly dependent on only several hundred rapidly expanded clones derived from non-depleted graft cells. Over the following months the frequencies of hyperexpanded clones went down, and after one year T-cell counts and TCRbeta diversity were mostly credited to newly produced T cells.

Including cysteine and phenylalanine, the CDR3 has 14 amino acids. Only the CDR3 part of the read is kept: 42 bases, read in frame from the first base. Taken from the germline V gene (reference sequence), the CDR1 and CDR2 loops are DFQATT and SNEGSKA. The junction shows trimming of 7 bases on V and 5 bases on J, and the gene matches do not reach 7 bases of it. The treatment or condition label for this specimen denotes: allogeneic hematopoietic cell transplantation with graft depleted of TCRalphabeta T cells and CD19 B cells. The transplant recipients were children given TCRalphabeta/CD19-depleted allogeneic hematopoietic cell grafts. The method behind the library was PCR. The run used an Illumina HiSeq 2500. Molecular barcoding was employed in the preparation of TCR libraries, with unique molecular identifiers being used to normalize TCRbeta repertoire quantification. Using fastp trimming at Q25 and MiXCR clonotype assembly, TCRdb reanalyzed the public sequencing data and kept in-frame beta chains. Every distinct CDR3 protein forms one entry, paired with its most common genes and DNA. The sample table shows 600,000 to 700,000 distinct CDR3 sequences, and around 13% are seen once. 0.79% of the sample is held by the ten biggest clonotypes.

The rearranged chain carries TRBV20-1 and TRBJ2-3; 12 of the junction bases match TRBD2. The source material was PBMCs, sampled before TCRalphabeta/CD19-depleted stem cell transplant. The receptor was isolated from a girl aged 2 to 10 with congenital amegakaryocytic thrombocytopenia, due to receive a stem cell transplant. At the DNA level, the sequence is TGCAGTGTTCTACTAGCGGGAGGACGAGATACGCAGTATTTT. This sequence encodes CSVLLAGGRDTQYF.